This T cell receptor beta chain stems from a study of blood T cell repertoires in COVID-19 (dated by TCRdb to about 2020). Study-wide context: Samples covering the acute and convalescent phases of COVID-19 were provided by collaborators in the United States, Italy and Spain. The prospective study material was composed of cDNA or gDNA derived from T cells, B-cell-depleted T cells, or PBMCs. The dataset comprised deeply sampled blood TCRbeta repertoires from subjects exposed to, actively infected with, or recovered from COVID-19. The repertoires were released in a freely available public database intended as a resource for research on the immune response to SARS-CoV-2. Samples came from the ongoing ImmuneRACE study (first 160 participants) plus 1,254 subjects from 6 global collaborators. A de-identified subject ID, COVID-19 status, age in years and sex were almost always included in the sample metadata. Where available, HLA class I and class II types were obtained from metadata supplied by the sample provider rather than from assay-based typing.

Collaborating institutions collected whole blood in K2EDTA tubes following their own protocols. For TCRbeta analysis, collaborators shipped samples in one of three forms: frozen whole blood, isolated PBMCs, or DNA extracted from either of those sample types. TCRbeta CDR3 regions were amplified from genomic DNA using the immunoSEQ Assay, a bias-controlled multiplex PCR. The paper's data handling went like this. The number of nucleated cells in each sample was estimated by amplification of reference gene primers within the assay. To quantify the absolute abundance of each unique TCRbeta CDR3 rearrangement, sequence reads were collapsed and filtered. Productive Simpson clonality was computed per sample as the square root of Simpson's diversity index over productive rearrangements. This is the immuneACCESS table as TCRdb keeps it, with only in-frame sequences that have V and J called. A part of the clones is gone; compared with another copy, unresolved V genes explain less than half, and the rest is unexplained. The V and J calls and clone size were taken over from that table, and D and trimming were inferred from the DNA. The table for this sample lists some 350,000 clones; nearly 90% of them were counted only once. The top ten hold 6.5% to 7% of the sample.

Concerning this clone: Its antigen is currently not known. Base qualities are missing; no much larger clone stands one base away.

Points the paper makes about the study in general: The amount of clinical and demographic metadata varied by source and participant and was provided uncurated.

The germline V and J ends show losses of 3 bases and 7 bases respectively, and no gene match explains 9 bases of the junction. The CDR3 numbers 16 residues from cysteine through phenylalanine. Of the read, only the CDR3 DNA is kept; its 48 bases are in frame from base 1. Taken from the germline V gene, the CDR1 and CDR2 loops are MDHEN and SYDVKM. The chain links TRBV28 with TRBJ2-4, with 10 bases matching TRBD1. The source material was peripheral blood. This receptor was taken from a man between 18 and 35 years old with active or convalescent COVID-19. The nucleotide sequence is TGTGCCAGCAGTTTTGGAGGACAGGGGGTAAGGAACATTCAGTACTTC. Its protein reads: CASSFGGQGVRNIQYF. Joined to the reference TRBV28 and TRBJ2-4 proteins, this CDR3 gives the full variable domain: DVKVTQSSRYLVKRTGEKVFLECVQDMDHENMFWYRQDPGLGLRLIYFSYDVKMKEKGDIPEGYSVSREKKERFSLILESASTNQTSMYLCASSFGGQGVRNIQYFGAGTRLSVL.